Listed here is a single T cell receptor (beta chain). The germline V gene has CDR1 MRHNA and CDR2 SNTAGT. The CDR3 has 15 amino acids. V shed 5 bases, J shed 7 bases, and the junction held 7 bases outside the gene matches. Per the original data handling: Reference gene primer amplification gave estimated nucleated cell counts. The protocol was immunoSEQ multiplex PCR, while the TCRdb copy is restricted to in-frame clones and leaves out a portion. The V and J calls and clone size come from that table; D and trimming were worked out from the DNA. The data contain 280,000 or so clones, approximately 86% of them singletons. The record originates from a study of blood T cell repertoires in COVID-19. The overall study: Sites across the United States, Italy and Spain contributed samples from acute and convalescent COVID-19. T cells, B-cell-depleted T cells, or PBMCs provided the cDNA or gDNA that served as material.

This TCR was sampled from a man in his late teens or twenties with active or convalescent COVID-19. This rearrangement joins TRBV6-4 to TRBJ2-1; 11 nucleotides line up with TRBD2. The sample consisted of peripheral blood. CDR3 amino acids: CASSFSGGAGNEQFF. The DNA for the CDR3 is TGTGCCAGCAGTTTTAGCGGGGGGGCCGGTAATGAGCAGTTCTTC.